This T cell receptor beta chain was identified in a study of technical replicates of blood from a few donors. Profiled with immunoSEQ multiplex PCR; TCRdb holds only in-frame clones, not every one. Of about 80,000 clones in the sample, 95% to 98% are singletons; the top ten hold approximately 0.15%. The germline CDR1 and CDR2 sequences are MNHEY and SVGAGI. There are 14 residues in the CDR3. Trimming stripped 5 bases from V and 0 bases from J, with 11 bases between. The sequenced material came from T cells isolated from PBMCs. The sequence was obtained from a human donor in good health. This rearrangement joins TRBV6-5 to TRBJ2-7; weak D call: TRBD2 (6 bases). The CDR3 here is CASSRGINSYEQYF. Here the CDR3 DNA reads TGTGCCAGCAGTCGGGGGATAAACTCCTACGAGCAGTACTTC.